The 30 T cell receptor beta chains given below trace back to one sample, sequenced in a study of blood T cells in healthy people across ages. Through a sample-barcoded 5' primer and a J-beta primer mix, a second PCR was run for roughly 7 to 12 cycles. TCRdb re-called the 5' RACE reads with MiXCR, one entry per CDR3 protein. In the table there are approximately 680,000 distinct CDR3 sequences, roughly 30% of which are singletons. Sequencing was carried out using blood. The receptors come from an elderly woman in good health.

This clonotype was seen only once. Germline and junction disagree at one end, which may indicate a read error. The chain employs TRBV7-2 and TRBJ1-1, with D uncertain. The germline CDR1 and CDR2 sequences are SGHTA and FQGNSA. The CDR3 has 13 amino acids. CDR3 nucleotide sequence: TGTGCCAGCAGCCTACAGAGGAACGCTGAAGCTTTCTTT. This gives the protein CASSLQRNAEAFF.

The rearrangement links TRBV7-2 to TRBJ2-1, with D unclear. CDR3 length: 13 residues. Germline assignment: CDR1 SGHTA and CDR2 FQGNSA. Trimming took off 6 bases at V and 6 bases at J, with 12 bases between the two ends. CDR3: CASSPLGPNEQFF. The DNA of the CDR3 is TGTGCCAGCAGTCCCCTAGGGCCCAATGAGCAGTTCTTC.

The genes are TRBV30 and TRBJ1-2, with 7 bases lining up with TRBD1. The CDR3 spans 13 residues. Germline V gene data show CDR1 as GTSNPN and CDR2 as SVGIG (reference sequence). Trimming took 2 bases from V and 8 from J; bases not matched to a gene: 8. The CDR3: CAWSFEDRSGYTF. For the CDR3, the DNA is TGTGCCTGGAGTTTTGAGGACAGGTCGGGCTACACCTTC.

This clonotype has ten or more counts. The chain has TRBV6-2 or TRBV6-3 and TRBJ2-7; D is possibly TRBD2 (6 bases). This CDR3 comprises 14 residues. Between the trimmed V and J ends, which lost 0 bases and 5 bases, there was a span of 11 bases. In germline, CDR1 is MNHEY, CDR2 SVGEGT. The CDR3 sequence: CASSYSKAGNEQYF. The CDR3 DNA is TGTGCCAGCAGTTACTCGAAGGCGGGAAACGAGCAGTACTTC.

This clonotype was recorded many times. Because the CDR3's place on the DNA is in doubt, the DNA is left out and the CDR3 is given as listed by TCRdb. CDR3 protein: CASSTSGLASNFRNEQFF. The V call is TRBV2, the J call TRBJ2-1; whether TRBD2, the table's D call, matches the DNA was not checked. The CDR3 is 18 amino acids long, termini counted. Germline assignment: CDR1 SNHLY and CDR2 FYNNEI.

With respect to this clonotype: A much larger clone differs from this one at a single base, so this may be a read error. The chain employs TRBV5-1 and TRBJ2-5; 9 nucleotides agree with TRBD2. From germline, CDR1 is SGHRS and CDR2 YFSETQ. The CDR3 runs to 15 residues. The V and J ends lost 1 base and 11 bases, in that order; junction bases with no gene match: 12. The CDR3 coding sequence is TGCGCCAGCAGCTTGCCTAGCGGGGAGAGAAATGAGCAGTACTTC. It yields the protein CASSLPSGERNEQYF. Full variable domain (rest looked up from reference TRBV5-1 and TRBJ2-5): KAGVTQTPRYLIKTRGQQVTLSCSPISGHRSVSWYQQTPGQGLQFLFEYFSETQRNKGNFPGRFSGRQFSNSRSEMNVSTLELGDSALYLCASSLPSGERNEQYFGPGTRLLVL.

The rearrangement joins TRBV5-1 to TRBJ2-3; the D is unclear. This CDR3 has 13 amino acids. The germline V gene has CDR1 SGHRS and CDR2 YFSETQ. V gave up 0 bases and J gave up 7 bases, with 9 bases separating them. CDR3 protein: CASSLGLGNTQYF. CDR3 bases: TGCGCCAGCAGCTTGGGACTTGGAAATACGCAGTATTTT.

The chain is built from TRBV12-3 or TRBV12-4 and TRBJ1-1; D possibly corresponds to TRBD1 (5 bases). The CDR3 runs 12 residues. The germline V and J ends were trimmed by 2 bases and 11 bases, with 12 bases remaining between them. CDR3 coding DNA: TGTGCCAGCAGTTTAACCGGCAGGGTGGCTTTCTTT. This encodes CASSLTGRVAFF.

At least ten counts were recorded for this clonotype. This chain connects TRBV6-2 or TRBV6-3 to TRBJ2-5, with D tentatively TRBD1 (5 bases). CDR3 length: 15 residues. Germline-derived CDR1 and CDR2 are MNHEY and SVGEGT. Between the trimmed V and J ends, which lost 7 bases and 11 bases, there was a span of 26 bases. CDR3 residues: CASTLIFGRVREQYF. The CDR3 region has the DNA TGTGCCAGCACCCTAATCTTTGGCAGGGTAAGAGAGCAGTACTTC.

The rearrangement uses TRBV20-1 and TRBJ2-2; D gene uncertain. CDR3 size: 15 residues. Looked up from germline, CDR1 is DFQATT and CDR2 is SNEGSKA (reference sequence). V was pared by 4 bases and J by 2 bases, with 14 bases between. CDR3: CSAINTGGNTGELFF. The CDR3 DNA sequence: TGCAGTGCTATCAACACGGGCGGAAACACCGGGGAGCTGTTTTTT.

This clonotype was picked up many times. The chain recombines TRBV7-2 with TRBJ2-5, with 7 bases lining up with TRBD2. With V trimmed by 1 base and J by 2 bases, 4 bases remained unmatched. Per germline, CDR1 SGHTA and CDR2 FQGNSA. The CDR3 has 15 amino acids. The CDR3 reads CASSLVTSLQETQYF. DNA of the CDR3: TGTGCCAGCAGCTTAGTGACTAGCTTACAAGAGACCCAGTACTTC.

The chain employs TRBV9 and TRBJ2-2, with 8 bases aligning to TRBD1. From germline, CDR1 is SGDLS and CDR2 YYNGEE. This CDR3 contains 18 residues. J was trimmed by 5 bases and V by 0 bases; bases with no gene match: 12. The CDR3 nucleotides are TGTGCCAGCAGCGTAGATGTCAGGGGGCAGGGCCAAACCGGGGAGCTGTTTTTT. Residues: CASSVDVRGQGQTGELFF.

This chain links TRBV4-2 with TRBJ1-2, with TRBD1 matching 7 bases. Germline trimming cut 4 bases from V and 1 base from J; bases unmatched to any gene: 6. Germline loops: CDR1 LGHNA, CDR2 YNFKEQ. The CDR3 runs to 15 residues. The CDR3 spells CASSPRQGFNYGYTF. In DNA, the CDR3 is TGTGCCAGCAGCCCTCGACAGGGCTTTAACTATGGCTACACCTTC.

The chain joins TRBV5-1 to TRBJ2-1; 9 nucleotides align to TRBD2. CDR3 length: 15 amino acids. Unmatched junction bases numbered 7, after V lost 4 bases and J lost 5 bases. The germline gives CDR1 SGHRS, CDR2 YFSETQ. The CDR3 spells CASSKIAGVDNEQFF. CDR3 coding DNA: TGCGCCAGCAGCAAAATAGCGGGAGTTGACAATGAGCAGTTCTTC.

A word on this clonotype: It may be a read error: a sequence one base away is much more abundant. The V call is TRBV15, the J call TRBJ2-5, with a possible D match to TRBD1 (6 bases). Germline V gene sequence: CDR1 LNHNV, CDR2 YYDKDF (reference sequence). Trimming took 5 bases from V and 11 from J, leaving 21 bases between them. This CDR3 contains 14 residues. DNA of the CDR3: TGTGCCACCAGCGGTGAAACAGGGTACAATGAGCAGTACTTC. Its translation: CATSGETGYNEQYF.

This clonotype was found many times. V gene TRBV6-1 combines with J gene TRBJ2-6, with unresolved D. The CDR3 covers 12 residues. With 7 bases removed from V and 12 bases from J, the gap between germline ends came to 13 bases. The germline V gene has CDR1 MNHNS and CDR2 SASEGT. The CDR3 sequence: CASTQRLSVLTF. As DNA, the CDR3 is TGTGCCAGCACCCAACGATTAAGCGTCCTGACTTTC.

This clonotype was recorded at least ten times. The chain links TRBV6-5 to TRBJ1-2; D is possibly TRBD1 (6 bases). In germline, CDR1 is MNHEY, CDR2 SVGAGI. The CDR3 covers 13 residues. Deletions cut 0 bases from V and 10 bases from J, with 12 bases between. The CDR3 spells CASSYSTGADYTF. The CDR3 DNA is TGTGCCAGCAGTTACTCGACAGGTGCAGACTACACCTTC.

This rearrangement joins TRBV5-6 to TRBJ1-4; TRBD1 might be the D (6 bases). Trimming took off 6 bases at V and 5 bases at J, with 17 bases between the two ends. CDR1 is SGHDT and CDR2 is YYEEEE in the germline V gene. This CDR3 comprises 15 residues. The CDR3 bases are TGTGCCAGCACCCAGATGGGACAAGAAAATGAAAAACTGTTTTTT. Translation: CASTQMGQENEKLFF.

This clonotype has at least ten counts. The V and J genes are TRBV7-2 and TRBJ1-2, with D possibly being TRBD1 (5 bases). In germline, CDR1 is SGHTA, CDR2 FQGNSA. This CDR3 has 13 residues. The V end was cut by 3 bases, the J end by 7 bases, with 12 bases between. CDR3 residues: CASSLQVQGGYTF. In nucleotides, the CDR3 is TGTGCCAGCAGCTTGCAAGTCCAGGGTGGCTACACCTTC.

This clonotype occurred a few times. The chain employs TRBV7-2 and TRBJ1-1, with 9 nucleotides matching TRBD1. V lost 6 bases and J lost 4; bases outside the gene matches: 6. Per germline, CDR1 SGHTA and CDR2 FQGNSA. CDR3 size: 14 residues. CDR3 nucleotides: TGTGCCAGCAGTTATGACAGGGGGAGCACTGAAGCTTTCTTT. Amino acid sequence: CASSYDRGSTEAFF.

This chain joins TRBV20-1 and TRBJ2-5; 7 positions match TRBD2. Trimming cost V 6 bases and J 2 bases; bases outside gene matches: 6. This CDR3 comprises 13 residues. The germline gives CDR1 DFQATT, CDR2 SNEGSKA (reference sequence). Here the CDR3 reads CSARWGLQETQYF. The CDR3 bases are TGCAGTGCCCGGTGGGGACTACAAGAGACCCAGTACTTC.

The chain links TRBV3-1 to TRBJ2-3; TRBD2 matches 11 bases. Germline CDR1 is LGHDT and CDR2 is YNNKEL (reference sequence). The ends lost 4 bases at V and 2 bases at J; junction bases unmatched: 5. The CDR3 is made up of 16 amino acids. This CDR3 is CASSLKLAGATDTQYF. The DNA for the CDR3 is TGTGCCAGCAGCCTAAAACTAGCGGGGGCCACAGATACGCAGTATTTT.

This chain links TRBV29-1 with TRBJ2-3; no clear D. CDR1 is SQVTM and CDR2 is ANQGSEA in the germline V gene. The V end was cut by 7 bases, the J end by 8 bases, with 22 bases between. The CDR3 length is 14 residues. DNA for the CDR3: TGCAGCGGTAAATCGGGCCCCACGCCAGCTACGCAGTATTTT. Its protein product is CSGKSGPTPATQYF.

This clonotype was counted many times. The chain is built from TRBV7-2 and TRBJ2-1; 7 positions match TRBD2. J lost 0 bases, V lost 2 bases, and 10 bases had no gene match. CDR3 length equals 18 residues. Germline V gene sequence: CDR1 SGHTA, CDR2 FQGNSA. The DNA of the CDR3 is TGTGCCAGCAGCTTACGGGGGACTACCTTCGGCTCCTACAATGAGCAGTTCTTC. Protein sequence: CASSLRGTTFGSYNEQFF.

This clonotype was recorded at least ten times. J is TRBJ2-1 and V is TRBV2; 8 bases line up with TRBD2. The trim removed 6 bases at V and 2 bases at J, leaving 6 bases unmatched. Per germline, CDR1 SNHLY and CDR2 FYNNEI. The CDR3 loop spans 15 amino acids. DNA of the CDR3: TGTGCCAGCAGGGGAGGACTAGCCCCCTACAATGAGCAGTTCTTC. It translates to CASRGGLAPYNEQFF.

The CDR3 loop reads CASSPRGTGGPDTQYF. Here the CDR3 DNA reads TGTGCCAGCAGCCCCCGGGGGACAGGGGGCCCCGATACGCAGTATTTT. The rearrangement joins TRBV11-2 to TRBJ2-3; TRBD1 matches 12 bases. The J segment lost 6 bases and the V segment lost 5 bases, leaving 9 bases of the junction unmatched. The length of the CDR3 is 16 residues. Germline values: CDR1 SGHAT, CDR2 FQNNGV.

This chain uses TRBV28 with TRBJ2-3, with a tentative D call TRBD2 (7 bases). This CDR3 has 15 amino acids. Per germline, CDR1 MDHEN and CDR2 SYDVKM. V was trimmed by 10 bases and J by 4 bases, leaving 21 bases between them. In nucleotides, the CDR3 is TGTGCCACCTCACCGGCGTCGGGGGGCGCAGATACGCAGTATTTT. It yields the protein CATSPASGGADTQYF.

This clonotype occurred a few times. J is TRBJ1-5 and V is TRBV18; D is uncertain. CDR1 KGHSH and CDR2 LQKENI come from the germline V gene. The CDR3 has 13 residues. V was cut by 6 bases and J by 4 bases, with 10 bases left in between. Here the CDR3 reads CASSEFGNQPQHF. The CDR3 nucleotides are TGTGCCAGCTCCGAATTTGGGAATCAGCCCCAGCATTTT.

A remark on this clonotype: A much larger clone is a single base away; this may be a read error. V gene TRBV12-3 or TRBV12-4 combines with J gene TRBJ1-1; 8 bases agree with TRBD1. There are 14 residues in the CDR3. The CDR3 loop reads CASSTGDRYTETFF. CDR3 nucleotide sequence: TGTGCCAGCAGTACCGGGGACAGGTACACTGAAACTTTCTTT.

This clonotype showed up many times. The chain couples TRBV7-2 to TRBJ2-1, with 7 nucleotides matching TRBD1. CDR3 length: 15 amino acids. The V gene's germline CDR1 is SGHTA and CDR2 FQGNSA. V lost 1 base and J lost 4; bases outside the gene matches: 4. The CDR3 loop reads CASSLGTGRYNEQFF. The CDR3 nucleotides are TGTGCCAGCAGCTTAGGGACAGGCCGTTACAATGAGCAGTTCTTC.